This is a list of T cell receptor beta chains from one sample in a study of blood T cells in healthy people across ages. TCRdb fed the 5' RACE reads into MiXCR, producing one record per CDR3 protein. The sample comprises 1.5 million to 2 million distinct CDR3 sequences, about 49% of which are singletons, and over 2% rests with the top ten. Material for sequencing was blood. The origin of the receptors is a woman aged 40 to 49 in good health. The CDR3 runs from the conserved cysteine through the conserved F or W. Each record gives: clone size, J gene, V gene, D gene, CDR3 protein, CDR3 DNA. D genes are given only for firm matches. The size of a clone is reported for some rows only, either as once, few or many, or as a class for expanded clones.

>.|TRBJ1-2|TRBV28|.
CASSVRGRDYGYTF
TGTGCCAGCAGTGTTCGGGGCAGGGACTATGGCTACACCTTC
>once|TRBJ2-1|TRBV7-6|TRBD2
CTSSASGGEQFF
TGTACCAGCAGCGCTAGCGGGGGTGAGCAGTTCTTC
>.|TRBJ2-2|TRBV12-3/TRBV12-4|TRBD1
CASRPGQGMTGELFF
TGTGCCAGCAGGCCGGGACAGGGGATGACCGGGGAGCTGTTTTTT
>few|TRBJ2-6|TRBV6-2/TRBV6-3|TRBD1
CASSGDSYSGANVLTF
TGTGCCAGCAGTGGGGACAGCTACTCTGGGGCCAACGTCCTGACTTTC
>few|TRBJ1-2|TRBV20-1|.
CSARDFGQIYGYTF
TGCAGTGCTAGAGATTTTGGCCAGATCTATGGCTACACCTTC
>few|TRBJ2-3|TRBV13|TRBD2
CASSPAWEGNTDTQYF
TGTGCCAGCAGCCCGGCGTGGGAGGGCAACACAGATACGCAGTATTTT
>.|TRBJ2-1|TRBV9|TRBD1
CASSGPGGAYNEQFF
TGTGCCAGCAGCGGACCAGGGGGCGCCTACAATGAGCAGTTCTTC
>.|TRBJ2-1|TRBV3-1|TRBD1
CASSQARDRGRNEQFF
TGTGCCAGCAGCCAAGCCCGGGACAGGGGCAGGAATGAGCAGTTCTTC
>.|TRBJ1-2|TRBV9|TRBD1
CASSVAGTGKGYTF
TGTGCCAGCAGCGTAGCCGGGACAGGTAAAGGCTACACCTTC
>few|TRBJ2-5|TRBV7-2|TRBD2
CASSLTLGGAGSETQYF
TGTGCCAGCAGCTTAACGTTGGGGGGAGCGGGGTCGGAGACCCAGTACTTC
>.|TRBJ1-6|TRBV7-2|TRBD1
CASSFGDRENSPLHF
TGTGCCAGCAGCTTCGGCGACAGGGAAAATTCACCCCTCCACTTT
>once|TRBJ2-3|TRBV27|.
CASGWTADTQYF
TGTGCCAGCGGTTGGACAGCCGATACGCAGTATTTT
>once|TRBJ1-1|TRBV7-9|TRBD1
CASRGDRPMNTEAFF
TGTGCCAGCAGGGGGGACAGGCCCATGAACACTGAAGCTTTCTTT
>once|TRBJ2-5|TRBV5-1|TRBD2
CASSGLVGEETQYF
TGCGCCAGCAGCGGACTAGTTGGCGAAGAGACCCAGTACTTC
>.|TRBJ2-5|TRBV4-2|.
CASSPRLLLSSYNEQYF
TGTGCCAGCAGCCCCCGACTCCTCCTGAGCTCCTACAATGAGCAGTACTTC
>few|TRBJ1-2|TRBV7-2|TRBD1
CASSGGDRVAGYTF
TGTGCCAGCAGCGGAGGGGACAGGGTGGCTGGCTACACCTTC